This T cell receptor beta chain was captured in a study of blood T cell repertoires in COVID-19. Study-level background: The cDNA or gDNA used as material had been derived from T cells, B-cell-depleted T cells, or PBMCs.

Germline trimming cut 4 bases from V and 7 bases from J; bases unmatched to any gene: 5. The V gene's germline CDR1 is LGHNT and CDR2 FRNRAP. The CDR3 runs to 15 residues. Study processing details: Estimates of nucleated cell counts were drawn from the amplification of reference gene primers. Data came from immunoSEQ multiplex PCR; TCRdb stores just in-frame clones and leaves some out. The DNA was the basis for D and trimming; V, J and clone size are from that table. This sample has 300,000 to 450,000 clones; roughly nine tenths occur once, and the top ten carry 3%. Patients in Seattle were enrolled during active infection, then followed longitudinally.

The V gene is TRBV12-5, the J gene TRBJ2-1, with TRBD1 identical over 12 bases. Material: peripheral blood. The sequence was obtained from a woman in her twenties or thirties with COVID-19, enrolled during active disease. The CDR3 sequence is CASGWGQGAGNEQFF. In nucleotides, the CDR3 is TGTGCTAGTGGTTGGGGACAGGGGGCTGGTAATGAGCAGTTCTTC.